This T cell receptor (beta chain) was recovered during a study of graft-versus-host responses after intestinal transplantation. About the research overall: Transplants were multivisceral, liver-intestinal, or isolated intestinal. Each patient got anti-thymocyte globulin induction, then tacrolimus and steroids for roughly 3 years. The study, taken as a whole, reports: Analysis identified GvH clones in recipient marrow, with some appearing first in ileum or blood.

Data came from immunoSEQ multiplex PCR; TCRdb stores just in-frame clones and leaves some out. The sample lists fewer than 90,000 clones; approximately 94% were seen once. About this clone itself: The antigen is not known.

CDR3 size: 13 residues. Germline V CDR1 and CDR2: SGHNT, YYREEE (reference sequence). The V gene lost 4 bases and the J gene lost 1 base, with 8 bases spanning the gap. The rearrangement uses TRBV5-4 and TRBJ2-5; weak D call: TRBD1 (6 bases). This TCR derives from a human donor who was the organ donor for an intestinal transplant. This specimen consisted of unstimulated CD4+ T cells sorted from spleen or lymph node cells, obtained before transplant. CDR3 loop: CASSRGGQETQYF. The CDR3 nucleotides are TGTGCCAGCAGCCGAGGGGGCCAAGAGACCCAGTACTTC.